This TCR beta chain was sequenced for a study of control samples from healthy donors and cancer patients. Clones were sequenced by immunoSEQ multiplex PCR, and TCRdb holds only the in-frame ones, with some missing. The sample lists some 70,000 clones, about 83% occurring once. There are 16 residues in the CDR3. The trim removed 4 bases at V and 1 base at J, leaving 7 bases unmatched. CDR1 and CDR2 (germline): SGHVS, FQNEAQ. Specimen: blood. This TCR derives from a man in his fifties or sixties in good health. V gene TRBV7-8 combines with J gene TRBJ1-5; TRBD1 matches 7 bases. CDR3 region: CASSSHRDRSNQPQHF. The CDR3 DNA reads TGTGCCAGCAGCTCACACCGGGACAGAAGCAATCAGCCCCAGCATTTT.